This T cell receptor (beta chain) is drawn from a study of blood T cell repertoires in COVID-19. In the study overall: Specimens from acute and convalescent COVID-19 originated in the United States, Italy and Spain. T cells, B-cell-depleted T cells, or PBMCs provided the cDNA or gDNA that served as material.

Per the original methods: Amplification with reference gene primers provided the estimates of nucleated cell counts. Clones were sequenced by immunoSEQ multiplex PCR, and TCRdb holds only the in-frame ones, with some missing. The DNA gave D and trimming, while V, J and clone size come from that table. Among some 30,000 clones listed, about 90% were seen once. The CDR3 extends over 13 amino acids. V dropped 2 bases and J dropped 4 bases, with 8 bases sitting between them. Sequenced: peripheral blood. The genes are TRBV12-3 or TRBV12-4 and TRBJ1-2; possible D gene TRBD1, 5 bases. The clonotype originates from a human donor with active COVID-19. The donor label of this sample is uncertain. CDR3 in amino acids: CASSLKGPYGYTF. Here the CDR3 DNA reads TGTGCCAGCAGTTTAAAGGGGCCCTATGGCTACACCTTC.